Listed below are T cell receptor beta chains from one sample, sequenced in a study of PD-L1 blockade in urothelial cancer. Clones were read by immunoSEQ multiplex PCR, and TCRdb kept only the in-frame ones, dropping some. The data contain 30,000 to 35,000 clones, approximately 84% of them singletons. Sequenced here: PBMCs, sampled around atezolizumab (anti-PD-L1) treatment. Every receptor here comes from a man in his fifties or sixties with urothelial cancer. The CDR3 runs from the conserved cysteine through the conserved F or W. A D gene is named only where the DNA matches it firmly. A row's size may be missing; if present it is once, few, many or a size class.

TRBD2 | TRBJ2-5 | TRBV7-3 | . | CASSRTSGETQYF | TGTGCCAGCAGCCGGACTAGCGGAGAGACCCAGTACTTC
TRBD1 | TRBJ1-1 | TRBV5-4 | . | CASSLETGYTEAFF | TGTGCCAGCAGCTTGGAGACAGGGTACACTGAAGCTTTCTTT
. | TRBJ2-5 | TRBV6-5 | . | CASRNGQTQETQYF | TGTGCCAGCAGAAATGGACAGACCCAAGAGACCCAGTACTTC
. | TRBJ2-7 | TRBV5-6 | . | CASSLSRGNYEQYF | TGTGCCAGCAGCTTGTCCAGGGGTAACTACGAGCAGTACTTC
TRBD2 | TRBJ2-3 | TRBV19 | . | CASSPGTSGPGSTDTQYF | TGTGCCAGTAGTCCCGGGACTAGCGGCCCGGGAAGCACAGATACGCAGTATTTT
. | TRBJ1-1 | TRBV6-1 | . | CASSEFRGTTEAFF | TGTGCCAGCAGTGAATTTCGGGGTACCACTGAAGCTTTCTTT
TRBD1 | TRBJ2-7 | TRBV30 | . | CAWGTGVEQYF | TGTGCCTGGGGGACAGGGGTCGAGCAGTACTTC
TRBD1 | TRBJ1-2 | TRBV5-6 | . | CASTLNRGRGGYTF | TGTGCCAGCACCCTGAACAGGGGAAGGGGTGGCTACACCTTC
TRBD2 | TRBJ2-3 | TRBV9 | . | CASSVGAGVTDTQYF | TGTGCCAGCAGCGTAGGAGCGGGGGTCACAGATACGCAGTATTTT
. | TRBJ1-2 | TRBV7-2 | . | CASSPHGARLSGRNYGYTF | TGTGCCAGCAGCCCGCATGGCGCGAGGTTGAGTGGCCGAAACTATGGCTACACCTTC
TRBD1 | TRBJ1-4 | TRBV12-5 | . | CASGTKLMRQGARLFF | TGTGCTAGTGGTACTAAACTTATGAGACAGGGGGCTCGCCTGTTTTTT
TRBD1 | TRBJ1-2 | TRBV6-5 | . | CASSYSDTGTGNGYTF | TGTGCCAGCAGTTACTCGGACACCGGGACAGGGAATGGCTACACCTTC
. | TRBJ1-2 | TRBV5-3 | . | CARSPPRELGHYGYTF | TGTGCCAGAAGCCCCCCTCGCGAGCTGGGGCACTATGGCTACACCTTC
. | TRBJ2-5 | TRBV11-2 | . | CASSLSETQYF | TGTGCCAGCAGCCTCTCCGAGACCCAGTACTTC
. | TRBJ2-2 | TRBV6-5 | . | CASSYGEFGTGELFF | TGTGCCAGCAGTTACGGGGAGTTCGGGACCGGGGAGCTGTTTTTT
. | TRBJ2-7 | TRBV2 | . | CASSEEGGLEQYF | TGTGCCAGCAGTGAAGAAGGAGGGCTCGAGCAGTACTTC
TRBD2 | TRBJ2-7 | TRBV11-2 | . | CASRPTSGRPDEQYF | TGTGCCAGCAGACCTACCAGCGGGAGACCCGACGAGCAGTACTTC
TRBD1 | TRBJ2-7 | TRBV9 | . | CASSVGGTGGREQYF | TGTGCCAGCAGCGTAGGAGGGACAGGGGGAAGGGAGCAGTACTTC
TRBD2 | TRBJ2-1 | TRBV9 | . | CASSVDARLAGGHRNEQFF | TGTGCCAGCAGCGTCGACGCACGACTAGCGGGGGGACATAGGAATGAGCAGTTCTTC
. | TRBJ2-6 | TRBV5-6 | . | CASSPGANVLTF | TGTGCCAGCAGCCCGGGGGCCAACGTCCTGACTTTC
. | TRBJ1-2 | TRBV16 | . | CASSQSDSYGYTF | TGTGCCAGCAGCCAATCGGACAGCTATGGCTACACCTTC
TRBD2 | TRBJ2-1 | TRBV10-3 | medium-sized | CAISESGLASSGAYNEQFF | TGTGCCATCAGTGAGTCCGGACTAGCGTCAAGTGGGGCCTACAATGAGCAGTTCTTC
. | TRBJ2-7 | TRBV5-6 | . | CASSHQVRETPYEQYF | TGTGCCAGCAGCCACCAAGTACGGGAGACCCCCTACGAGCAGTACTTC
TRBD1 | TRBJ1-3 | TRBV10-3 | . | CAISEAHPTGLGGNTIYF | TGTGCCATCAGTGAGGCGCATCCGACAGGGCTAGGGGGAAACACCATATATTTT
TRBD2 | TRBJ2-5 | TRBV6-5 | . | CASSAGREGLGTQYF | TGTGCCAGCAGTGCCGGGCGGGAGGGCCTTGGGACCCAGTACTTC
. | TRBJ1-1 | TRBV10-1 | . | CASRGQNTEAFF | TGCGCCAGCAGAGGACAAAACACTGAAGCTTTCTTT
. | TRBJ1-5 | TRBV28 | hyperexpanded | CASRGLTAPGQPQHF | TGTGCCTCCCGTGGCTTGACGGCCCCAGGGCAGCCCCAGCATTTT
. | TRBJ1-3 | TRBV28 | once | CASKGTTAGNTIYF | TGTGCCAGCAAGGGGACTACAGCTGGAAACACCATATATTTT
TRBD2 | TRBJ2-5 | TRBV15 | . | CATQDGTRPQETQYF | TGTGCCACCCAAGACGGGACTAGACCACAAGAGACCCAGTACTTC
. | TRBJ2-1 | TRBV5-1 | . | CASSLSRPSNEQFF | TGCGCCAGCAGCCTCTCTAGGCCCTCGAATGAGCAGTTCTTC
. | TRBJ1-1 | TRBV2 | . | CASSETNRVGAFF | TGTGCCAGCAGTGAGACTAACAGGGTCGGGGCTTTCTTT
TRBD1 | TRBJ1-2 | TRBV4-2 | . | CASSQDPQGWQGGYTF | TGTGCCAGCAGCCAAGACCCACAGGGGTGGCAGGGTGGCTACACCTTC